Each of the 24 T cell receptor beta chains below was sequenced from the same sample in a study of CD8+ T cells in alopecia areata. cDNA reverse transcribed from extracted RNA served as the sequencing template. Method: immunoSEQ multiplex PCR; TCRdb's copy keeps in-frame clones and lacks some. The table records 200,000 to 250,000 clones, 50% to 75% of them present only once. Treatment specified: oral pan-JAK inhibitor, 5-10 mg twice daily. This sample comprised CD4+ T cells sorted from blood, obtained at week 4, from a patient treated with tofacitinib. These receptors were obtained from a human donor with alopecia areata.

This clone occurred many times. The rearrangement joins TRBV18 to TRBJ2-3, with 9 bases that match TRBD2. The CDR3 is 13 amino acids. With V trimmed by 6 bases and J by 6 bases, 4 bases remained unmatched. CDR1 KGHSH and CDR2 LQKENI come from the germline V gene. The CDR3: CASSPGLADTQYF. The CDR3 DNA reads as TGTGCCAGCTCCCCCGGACTAGCGGATACGCAGTATTTT.

CDR3 bases: TGCAGCACCAGACAGGGCGAAAGTCAGCCCCAGCATTTT. Its protein is CSTRQGESQPQHF. V usage is TRBV29-1 and J usage is TRBJ1-5; 7 positions agree with TRBD1. The CDR3 runs to 13 residues. Germline V CDR1 and CDR2: SQVTM, ANQGSEA. Losses at the gene ends were 8 bases for V and 6 bases for J; bases not matched to a gene: 10.

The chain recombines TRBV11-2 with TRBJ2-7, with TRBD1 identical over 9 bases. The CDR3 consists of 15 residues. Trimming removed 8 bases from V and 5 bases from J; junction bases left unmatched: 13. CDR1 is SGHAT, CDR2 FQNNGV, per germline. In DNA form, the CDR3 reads TGTGCCAGCTGTAAACACCCTCGGACAGGGGACGAGCAGTACTTC. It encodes CASCKHPRTGDEQYF.

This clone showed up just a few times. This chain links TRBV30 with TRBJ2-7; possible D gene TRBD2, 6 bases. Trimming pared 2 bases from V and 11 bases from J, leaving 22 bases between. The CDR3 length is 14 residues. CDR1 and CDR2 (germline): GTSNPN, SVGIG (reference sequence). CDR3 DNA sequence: TGTGCCTGGAGTCCGGGGACTGACCTTACGAGCGAGTACTTC. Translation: CAWSPGTDLTSEYF.

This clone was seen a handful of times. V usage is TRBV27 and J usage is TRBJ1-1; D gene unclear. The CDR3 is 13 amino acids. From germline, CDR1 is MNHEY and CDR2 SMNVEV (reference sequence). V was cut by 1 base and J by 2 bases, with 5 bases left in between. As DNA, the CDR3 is TGTGCCAGCAGTTTATTGGGAAACACTGAAGCTTTCTTT. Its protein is CASSLLGNTEAFF.

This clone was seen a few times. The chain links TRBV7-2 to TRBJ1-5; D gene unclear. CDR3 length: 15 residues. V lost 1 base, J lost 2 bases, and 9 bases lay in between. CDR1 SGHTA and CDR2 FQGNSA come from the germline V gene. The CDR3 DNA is TGTGCCAGCAGCTTAGTTGCAGGTGGCAATCAGCCCCAGCATTTT. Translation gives CASSLVAGGNQPQHF.

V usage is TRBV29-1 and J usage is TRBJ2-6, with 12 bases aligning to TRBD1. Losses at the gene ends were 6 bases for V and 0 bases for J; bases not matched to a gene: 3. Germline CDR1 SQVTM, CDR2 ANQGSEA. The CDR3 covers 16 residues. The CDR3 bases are TGCAGCGTCACGGGACAGGGGGCCTCTGGGGCCAACGTCCTGACTTTC. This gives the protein CSVTGQGASGANVLTF.

Here the CDR3 reads CSAREISGYTF. In DNA form, the CDR3 reads TGCAGTGCTAGGGAGATAAGTGGCTACACCTTC. This chain connects TRBV20-1 to TRBJ1-2, with no clear D. This CDR3 spans 11 amino acids. The V and J ends lost 3 bases and 7 bases respectively, with 9 bases between them. Looked up from germline, CDR1 is DFQATT and CDR2 is SNEGSKA (reference sequence).

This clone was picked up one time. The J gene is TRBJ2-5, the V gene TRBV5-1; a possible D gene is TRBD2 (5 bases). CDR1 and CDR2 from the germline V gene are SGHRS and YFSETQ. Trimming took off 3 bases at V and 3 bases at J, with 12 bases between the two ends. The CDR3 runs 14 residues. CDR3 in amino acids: CASSWALREETQYF. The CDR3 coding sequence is TGCGCCAGCAGCTGGGCACTGCGGGAAGAGACCCAGTACTTC.

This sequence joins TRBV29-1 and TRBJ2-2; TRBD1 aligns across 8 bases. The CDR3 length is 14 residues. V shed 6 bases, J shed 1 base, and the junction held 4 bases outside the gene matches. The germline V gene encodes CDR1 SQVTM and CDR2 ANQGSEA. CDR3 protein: CSVDRGLNTGELFF. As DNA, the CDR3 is TGCAGCGTCGACAGGGGCTTGAACACCGGGGAGCTGTTTTTT.

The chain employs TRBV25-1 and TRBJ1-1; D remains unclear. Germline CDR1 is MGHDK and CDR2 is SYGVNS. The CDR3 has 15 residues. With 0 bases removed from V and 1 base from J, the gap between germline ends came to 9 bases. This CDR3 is CASSEYDGRNTEAFF. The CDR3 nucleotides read TGTGCCAGCAGTGAATATGATGGCAGGAACACTGAAGCTTTCTTT.

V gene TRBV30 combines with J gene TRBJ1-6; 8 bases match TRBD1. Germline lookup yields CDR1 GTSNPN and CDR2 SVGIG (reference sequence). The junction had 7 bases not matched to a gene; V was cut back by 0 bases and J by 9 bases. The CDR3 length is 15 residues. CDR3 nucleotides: TGTGCCTGGAGTGTACGTGGACAGGGAAGTTCACCCCTCCACTTT. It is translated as CAWSVRGQGSSPLHF.

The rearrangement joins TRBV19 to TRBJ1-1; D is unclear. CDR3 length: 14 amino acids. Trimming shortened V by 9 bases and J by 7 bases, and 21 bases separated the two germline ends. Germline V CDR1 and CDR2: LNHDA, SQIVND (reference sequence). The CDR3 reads CARPAVGVLDEAFF. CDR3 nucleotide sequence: TGTGCCAGGCCCGCCGTTGGGGTCCTTGATGAAGCTTTCTTT.

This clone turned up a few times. In DNA form, the CDR3 reads TGTGCCAGCAGCTTAGGGACGAGGCAGGGGGATGGCTACACCTTC. It encodes CASSLGTRQGDGYTF. The chain recombines TRBV7-2 with TRBJ1-2, with 7 bases fitting TRBD1. V gave up 1 base and J gave up 6 bases; unmatched junction bases: 8. The CDR3 sequence is 15 residues long. Germline V gives CDR1 SGHTA, CDR2 FQGNSA.

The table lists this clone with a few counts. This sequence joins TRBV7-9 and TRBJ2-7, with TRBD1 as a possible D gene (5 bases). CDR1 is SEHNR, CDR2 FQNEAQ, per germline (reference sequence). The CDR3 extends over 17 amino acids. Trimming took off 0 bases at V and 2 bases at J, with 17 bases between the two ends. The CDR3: CASSLAVSTVAPYEQYF. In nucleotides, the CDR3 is TGTGCCAGCAGCTTAGCGGTCTCGACAGTGGCCCCCTACGAGCAGTACTTC.

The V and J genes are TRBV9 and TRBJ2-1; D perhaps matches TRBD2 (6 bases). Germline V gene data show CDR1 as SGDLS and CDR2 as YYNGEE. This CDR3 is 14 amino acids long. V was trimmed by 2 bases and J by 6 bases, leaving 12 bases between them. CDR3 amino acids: CASSVEIGGNEQFF. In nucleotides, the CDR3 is TGTGCCAGCAGCGTTGAGATCGGGGGCAATGAGCAGTTCTTC. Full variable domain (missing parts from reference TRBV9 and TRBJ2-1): DSGVTQTPKHLITATGQRVTLRCSPRSGDLSVYWYQQSLDQGLQFLIQYYNGEERAKGNILERFSAQQFPDLHSELNLSSLELGDSALYFCASSVEIGGNEQFFGPGTRLTVL.

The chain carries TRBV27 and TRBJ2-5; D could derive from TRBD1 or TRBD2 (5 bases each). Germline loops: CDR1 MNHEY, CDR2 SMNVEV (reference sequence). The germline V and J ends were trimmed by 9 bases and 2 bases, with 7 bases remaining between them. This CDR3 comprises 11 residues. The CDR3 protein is CASGGQETQYF. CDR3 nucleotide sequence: TGTGCCAGTGGGGGACAAGAGACCCAGTACTTC.

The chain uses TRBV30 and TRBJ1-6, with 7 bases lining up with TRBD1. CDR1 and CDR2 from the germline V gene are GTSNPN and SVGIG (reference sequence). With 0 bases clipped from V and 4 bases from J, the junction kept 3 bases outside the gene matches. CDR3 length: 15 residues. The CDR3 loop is CAWSVGQPYNSPLHF. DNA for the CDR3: TGTGCCTGGAGTGTGGGACAGCCATATAATTCACCCCTCCACTTT.

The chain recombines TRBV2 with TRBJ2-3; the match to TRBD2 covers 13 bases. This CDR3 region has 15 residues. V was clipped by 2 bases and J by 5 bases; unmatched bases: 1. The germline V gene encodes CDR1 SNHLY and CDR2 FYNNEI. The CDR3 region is CASSERTSGGDTQYF. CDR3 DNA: TGTGCCAGCAGTGAAAGGACTAGCGGGGGAGATACGCAGTATTTT.

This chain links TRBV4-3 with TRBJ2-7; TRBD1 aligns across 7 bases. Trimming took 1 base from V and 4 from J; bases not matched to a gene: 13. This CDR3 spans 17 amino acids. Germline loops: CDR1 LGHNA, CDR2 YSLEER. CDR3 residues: CASSQALQGTVTYEQYF. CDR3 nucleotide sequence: TGCGCCAGCAGCCAAGCTCTTCAGGGGACAGTGACTTACGAGCAGTACTTC.

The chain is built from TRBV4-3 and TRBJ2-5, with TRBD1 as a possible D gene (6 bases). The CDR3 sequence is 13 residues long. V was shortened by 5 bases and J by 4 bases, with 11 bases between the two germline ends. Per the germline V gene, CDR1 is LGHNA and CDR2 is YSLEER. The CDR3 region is CASSRARGETQYF. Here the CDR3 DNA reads TGCGCCAGCAGCAGGGCCAGGGGAGAGACCCAGTACTTC.

In DNA form, the CDR3 reads TGTGCCCAACGGGGACAGGTTGGATCACCCCTCCACTTT. This sequence encodes CAQRGQVGSPLHF. This sequence joins TRBV30 and TRBJ1-6, with 8 bases aligning to TRBD1. Losses at the gene ends were 8 bases for V and 10 bases for J; bases not matched to a gene: 10. The CDR3 has 13 amino acids. Germline CDR1 GTSNPN, CDR2 SVGIG (reference sequence).

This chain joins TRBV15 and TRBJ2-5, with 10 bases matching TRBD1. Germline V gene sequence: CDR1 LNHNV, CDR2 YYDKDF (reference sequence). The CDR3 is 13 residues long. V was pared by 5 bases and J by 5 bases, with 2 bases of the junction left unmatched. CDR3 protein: CATSADRGETQYF. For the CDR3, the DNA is TGTGCCACCAGCGCGGACAGGGGGGAGACCCAGTACTTC.

This CDR3 is CAWSVRQGPRDEQYF. The CDR3, as DNA: TGTGCCTGGAGTGTACGCCAGGGACCGAGGGACGAGCAGTACTTC. The rearrangement uses TRBV30 and TRBJ2-7; D is possibly TRBD1 or TRBD2 (5 bases each). Germline V CDR1 and CDR2: GTSNPN, SVGIG (reference sequence). CDR3 length: 15 amino acids. The ends were cut back, 0 bases at V and 5 bases at J, with 17 bases in the middle. Complete variable domain (other parts from reference TRBV30 and TRBJ2-7): SQTIHQWPATLVQPVGSPLSLECTVEGTSNPNLYWYRQAAGRGLQLLFYSVGIGQISSEVPQNLSASRPQDRQFILSSKKLLLSDSGFYLCAWSVRQGPRDEQYFGPGTRLTVT.